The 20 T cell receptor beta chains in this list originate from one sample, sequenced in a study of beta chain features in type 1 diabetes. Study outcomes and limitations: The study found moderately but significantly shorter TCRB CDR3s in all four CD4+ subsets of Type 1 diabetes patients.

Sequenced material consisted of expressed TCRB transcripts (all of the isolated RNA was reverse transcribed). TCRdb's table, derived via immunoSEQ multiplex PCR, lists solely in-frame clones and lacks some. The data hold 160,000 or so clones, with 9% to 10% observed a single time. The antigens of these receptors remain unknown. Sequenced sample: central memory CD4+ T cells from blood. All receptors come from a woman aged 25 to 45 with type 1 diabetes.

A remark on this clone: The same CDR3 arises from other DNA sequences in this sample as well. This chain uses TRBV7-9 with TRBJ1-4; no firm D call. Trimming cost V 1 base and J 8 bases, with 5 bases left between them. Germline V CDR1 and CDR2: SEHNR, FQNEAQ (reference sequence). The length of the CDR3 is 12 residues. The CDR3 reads CASSLVREKLFF. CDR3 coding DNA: TGTGCCAGCAGCTTAGTGAGGGAAAAACTGTTTTTT.

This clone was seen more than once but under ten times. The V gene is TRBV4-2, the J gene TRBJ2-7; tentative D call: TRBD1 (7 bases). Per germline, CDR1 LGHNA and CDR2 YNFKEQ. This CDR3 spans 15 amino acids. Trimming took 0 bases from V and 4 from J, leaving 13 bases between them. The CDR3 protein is CASSQDPGGKYEQYF. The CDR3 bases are TGTGCCAGCAGCCAAGATCCAGGGGGGAAATACGAGCAGTACTTC.

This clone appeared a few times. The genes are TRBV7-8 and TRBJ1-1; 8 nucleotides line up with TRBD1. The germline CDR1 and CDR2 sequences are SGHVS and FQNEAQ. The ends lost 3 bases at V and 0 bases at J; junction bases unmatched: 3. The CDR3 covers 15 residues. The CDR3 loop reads CASSFLDRVNTEAFF. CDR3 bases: TGTGCCAGCAGCTTTTTGGACAGGGTGAACACTGAAGCTTTCTTT.

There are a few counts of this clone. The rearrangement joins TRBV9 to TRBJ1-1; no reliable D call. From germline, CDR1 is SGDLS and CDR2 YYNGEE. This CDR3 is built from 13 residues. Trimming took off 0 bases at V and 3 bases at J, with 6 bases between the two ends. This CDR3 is CASSVVPDTEAFF. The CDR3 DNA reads TGTGCCAGCAGCGTAGTGCCAGACACTGAAGCTTTCTTT.

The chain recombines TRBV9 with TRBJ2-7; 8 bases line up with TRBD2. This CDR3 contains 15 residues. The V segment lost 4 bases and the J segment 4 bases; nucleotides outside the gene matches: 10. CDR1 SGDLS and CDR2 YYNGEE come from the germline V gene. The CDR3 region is CASSPTSAGAYEQYF. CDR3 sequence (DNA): TGTGCCAGCAGCCCCACTTCAGCGGGAGCTTACGAGCAGTACTTC.

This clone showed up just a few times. CDR3 nucleotide sequence: TGTGCCAGCAGCCCGGAGGGATATGGCTACACCTTC. Amino acids: CASSPEGYGYTF. V gene TRBV11-2 combines with J gene TRBJ1-2; D gene uncertain. CDR1 is SGHAT, CDR2 FQNNGV, per germline. V dropped 5 bases and J dropped 5 bases, with 9 bases sitting between them. The CDR3 extends over 12 amino acids.

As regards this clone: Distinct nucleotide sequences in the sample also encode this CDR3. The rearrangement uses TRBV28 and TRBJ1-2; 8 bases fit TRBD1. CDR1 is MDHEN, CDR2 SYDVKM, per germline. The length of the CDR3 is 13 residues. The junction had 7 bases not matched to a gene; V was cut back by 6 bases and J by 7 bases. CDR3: CASSRGQGGGYTF. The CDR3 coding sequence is TGTGCCAGCAGCCGAGGACAGGGTGGTGGCTACACCTTC.

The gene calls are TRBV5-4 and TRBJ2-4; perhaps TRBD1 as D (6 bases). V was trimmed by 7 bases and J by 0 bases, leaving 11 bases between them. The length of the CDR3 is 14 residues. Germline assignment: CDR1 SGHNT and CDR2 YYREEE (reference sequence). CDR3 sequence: CASGKGGAKNIQYF. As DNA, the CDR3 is TGTGCCAGCGGTAAAGGGGGAGCCAAAAACATTCAGTACTTC.

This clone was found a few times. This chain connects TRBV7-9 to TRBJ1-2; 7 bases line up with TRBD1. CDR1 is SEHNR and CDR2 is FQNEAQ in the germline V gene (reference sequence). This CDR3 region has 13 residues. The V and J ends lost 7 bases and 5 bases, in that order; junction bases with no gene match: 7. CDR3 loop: CASTERQGYGYTF. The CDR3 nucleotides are TGTGCCAGCACCGAACGACAGGGATATGGCTACACCTTC.

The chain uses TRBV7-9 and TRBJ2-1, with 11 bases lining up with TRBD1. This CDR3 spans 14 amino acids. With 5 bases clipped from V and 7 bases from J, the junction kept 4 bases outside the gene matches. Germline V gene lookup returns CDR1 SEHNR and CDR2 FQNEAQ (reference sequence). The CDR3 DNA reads TGTGCCAGCAGCACCGGGACAGGGGGAAATGAGCAGTTCTTC. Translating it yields CASSTGTGGNEQFF.

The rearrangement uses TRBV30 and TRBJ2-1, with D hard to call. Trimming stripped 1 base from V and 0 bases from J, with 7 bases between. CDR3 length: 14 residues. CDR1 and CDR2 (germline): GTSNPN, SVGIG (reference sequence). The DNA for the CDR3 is TGTGCCTGGAGTGCCGGAGTCTCCTACAATGAGCAGTTCTTC. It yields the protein CAWSAGVSYNEQFF.

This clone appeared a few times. The CDR3 sequence: CASSQLTWQPQHF. CDR3 nucleotide sequence: TGTGCCAGTAGTCAACTAACGTGGCAGCCCCAGCATTTT. The V call is TRBV19, the J call TRBJ1-5; no clear D. Germline values: CDR1 LNHDA, CDR2 SQIVND (reference sequence). The ends were cut back, 5 bases at V and 7 bases at J, with 12 bases in the middle. The CDR3 totals 13 residues.

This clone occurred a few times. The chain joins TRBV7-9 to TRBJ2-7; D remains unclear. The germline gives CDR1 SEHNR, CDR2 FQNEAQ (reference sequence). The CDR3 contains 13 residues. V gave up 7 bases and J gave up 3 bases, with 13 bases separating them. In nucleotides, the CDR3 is TGTGCCAGCACCCCTGGCCCGCTCTACGAGCAGTACTTC. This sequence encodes CASTPGPLYEQYF.

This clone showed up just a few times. The CDR3 sequence is CASSFGGRAFEQFF. The DNA for the CDR3 is TGTGCCAGCAGCTTCGGCGGGAGGGCATTTGAGCAGTTCTTC. The rearrangement joins TRBV7-3 to TRBJ2-1, with 9 bases matching TRBD2. V gave up 3 bases and J gave up 9 bases; unmatched junction bases: 6. Germline-derived CDR1 and CDR2 are SGHTA and FQGTGA. The length of the CDR3 is 14 residues.

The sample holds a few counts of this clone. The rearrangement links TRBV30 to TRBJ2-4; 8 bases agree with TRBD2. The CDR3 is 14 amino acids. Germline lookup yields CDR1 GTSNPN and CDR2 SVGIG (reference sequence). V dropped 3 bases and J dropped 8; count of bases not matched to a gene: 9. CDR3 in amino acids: CAWSAGLVVDIQYF. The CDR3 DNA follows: TGTGCCTGGAGCGCGGGACTAGTTGTGGACATTCAGTACTTC.

CDR3 loop: CASSDYSDDEKLFF. The DNA for the CDR3 is TGTGCCAGCAGCGACTACAGTGACGATGAAAAACTGTTTTTT. This chain joins TRBV28 and TRBJ1-4, with D unclear. The CDR3 loop spans 14 amino acids. Trimming stripped 6 bases from V and 6 bases from J, with 14 bases between. CDR1 is MDHEN, CDR2 SYDVKM, per germline.

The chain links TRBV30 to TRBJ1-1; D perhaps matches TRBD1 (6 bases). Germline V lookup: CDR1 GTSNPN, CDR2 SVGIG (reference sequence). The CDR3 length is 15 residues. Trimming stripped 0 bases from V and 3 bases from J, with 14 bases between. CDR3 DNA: TGTGCCTGGAGTGTTATGGACACAGGGCACACTGAAGCTTTCTTT. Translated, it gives CAWSVMDTGHTEAFF.

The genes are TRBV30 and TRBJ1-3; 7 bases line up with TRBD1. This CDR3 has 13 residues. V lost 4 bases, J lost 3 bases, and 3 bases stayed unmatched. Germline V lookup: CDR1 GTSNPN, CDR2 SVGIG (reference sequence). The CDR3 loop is CAWKQGNGNTIYF. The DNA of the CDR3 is TGTGCCTGGAAACAGGGGAATGGAAACACCATATATTTT. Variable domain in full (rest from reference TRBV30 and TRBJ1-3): SQTIHQWPATLVQPVGSPLSLECTVEGTSNPNLYWYRQAAGRGLQLLFYSVGIGQISSEVPQNLSASRPQDRQFILSSKKLLLSDSGFYLCAWKQGNGNTIYFGEGSWLTVV.

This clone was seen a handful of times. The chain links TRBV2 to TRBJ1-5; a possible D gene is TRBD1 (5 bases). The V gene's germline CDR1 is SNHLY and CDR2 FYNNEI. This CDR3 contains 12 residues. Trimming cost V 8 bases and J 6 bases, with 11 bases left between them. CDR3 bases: TGTGCCAGCGGGGCAGCTGGTCAGCCCCAGCATTTT. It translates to CASGAAGQPQHF.

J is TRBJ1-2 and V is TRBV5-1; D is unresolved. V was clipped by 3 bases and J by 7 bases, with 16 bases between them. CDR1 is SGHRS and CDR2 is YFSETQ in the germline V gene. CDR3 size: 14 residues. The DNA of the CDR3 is TGCGCCAGCAGCTCGATGGACTCGAGTGGTGGCTACACCTTC. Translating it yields CASSSMDSSGGYTF.